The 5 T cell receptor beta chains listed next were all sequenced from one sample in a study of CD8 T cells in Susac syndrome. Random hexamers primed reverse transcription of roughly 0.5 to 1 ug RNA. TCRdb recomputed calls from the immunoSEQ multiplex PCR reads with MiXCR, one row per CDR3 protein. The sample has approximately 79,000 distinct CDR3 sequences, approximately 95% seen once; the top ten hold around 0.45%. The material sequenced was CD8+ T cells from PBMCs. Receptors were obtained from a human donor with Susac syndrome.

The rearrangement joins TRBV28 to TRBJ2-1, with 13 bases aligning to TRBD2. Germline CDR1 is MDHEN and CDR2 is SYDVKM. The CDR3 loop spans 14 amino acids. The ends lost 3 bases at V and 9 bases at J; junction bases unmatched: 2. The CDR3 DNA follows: TGTGCCAGCAGTTTTCGACTAGCGGGAGGTGAGCAGTTCTTC. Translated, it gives CASSFRLAGGEQFF.

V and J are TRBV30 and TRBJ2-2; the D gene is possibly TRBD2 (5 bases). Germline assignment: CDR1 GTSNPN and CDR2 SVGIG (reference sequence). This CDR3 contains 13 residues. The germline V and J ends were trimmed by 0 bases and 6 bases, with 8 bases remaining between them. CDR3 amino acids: CAWSVLGPGELFF. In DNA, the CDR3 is TGTGCCTGGAGTGTACTAGGCCCCGGGGAGCTGTTTTTT.

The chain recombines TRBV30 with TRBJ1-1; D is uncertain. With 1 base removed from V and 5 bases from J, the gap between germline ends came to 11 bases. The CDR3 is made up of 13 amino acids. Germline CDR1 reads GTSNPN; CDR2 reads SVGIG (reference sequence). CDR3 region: CAWSGEGWTEAFF. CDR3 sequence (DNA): TGTGCCTGGAGTGGCGAGGGCTGGACTGAAGCTTTCTTT.

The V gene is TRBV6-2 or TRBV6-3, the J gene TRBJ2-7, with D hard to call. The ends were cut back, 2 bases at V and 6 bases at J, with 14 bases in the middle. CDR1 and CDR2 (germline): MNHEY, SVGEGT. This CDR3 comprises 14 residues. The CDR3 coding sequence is TGTGCCAGCAGTTACGGAAGACTTATCGGCGAGCAGTACTTC. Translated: CASSYGRLIGEQYF.

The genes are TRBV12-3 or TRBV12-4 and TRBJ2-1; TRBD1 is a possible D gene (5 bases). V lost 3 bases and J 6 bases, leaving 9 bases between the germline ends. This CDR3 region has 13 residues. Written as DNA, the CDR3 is TGTGCCAGCAGTTTTGGACATACCAATGAGCAGTTCTTC. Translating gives CASSFGHTNEQFF.